Listed below are T cell receptor beta chains from one sample, sequenced in a study of T-cell reconstitution after alpha-beta-depleted transplantation in children. TCRdb used MiXCR to reprocess the PCR reads, holding one entry per CDR3 protein. This table holds 600,000 to 700,000 distinct CDR3 sequences, 16% found once. This sample comprised PBMCs from the stem cell graft donor, obtained from the stem cell graft. The receptors derive from a human donor who donated a stem cell graft to a child with acute myeloid leukemia. Both conserved end residues are part of each CDR3. Each record gives: J gene, V gene, clone size, D gene, CDR3 DNA, CDR3 protein. D genes are given only for firm matches. Size is stated for part of the rows, as once, few or many counts, or as a class when the clone is expanded.

J gene: TRBJ1-6; V gene: TRBV7-2; clone size: .; D gene: .; CDR3 DNA: TGTGCCAGTGGCTCGGAGATAAATTCACCCCTCCACTTT; CDR3 protein: CASGSEINSPLHF
J gene: TRBJ2-5; V gene: TRBV12-3/TRBV12-4; clone size: .; D gene: TRBD1; CDR3 DNA: TGTGCCAGCAGTTCGGGGATAGGGGGCCGGGAGACCCAGTACTTC; CDR3 protein: CASSSGIGGRETQYF
J gene: TRBJ1-2; V gene: TRBV7-9; clone size: .; D gene: .; CDR3 DNA: TGTGCCAGCAGCCAAGACCCCGGGCTGTTGTATGGCTACACCTTC; CDR3 protein: CASSQDPGLLYGYTF
J gene: TRBJ2-2; V gene: TRBV7-2; clone size: few; D gene: .; CDR3 DNA: TGTGCCAGCAGCCTTACAAACGCGAACACCGGGGAGCTGTTTTTT; CDR3 protein: CASSLTNANTGELFF
J gene: TRBJ1-1; V gene: TRBV7-9; clone size: .; D gene: .; CDR3 DNA: TGTGCCAGCAGCTTCGCCACATCTGACAGGACAACTTTCTTT; CDR3 protein: CASSFATSDRTTFF
J gene: TRBJ2-1; V gene: TRBV7-2; clone size: many; D gene: .; CDR3 DNA: TGTGCCAGCACACGACGGGCACCCAATGAGCAGTTCTTC; CDR3 protein: CASTRRAPNEQFF
J gene: TRBJ2-7; V gene: TRBV20-1; clone size: many; D gene: .; CDR3 DNA: TGCAGTGCTAGAATGGGAGGGGGCGGCTCCTACGAGCAGTACTTC; CDR3 protein: CSARMGGGGSYEQYF
J gene: TRBJ2-2; V gene: TRBV12-3/TRBV12-4; clone size: .; D gene: TRBD2; CDR3 DNA: TGTGCCAGCAGTTTCGGACTAGCGGGGGGAAGCACCGGGGAGCTGTTTTTT; CDR3 protein: CASSFGLAGGSTGELFF
J gene: TRBJ1-5; V gene: TRBV24-1; clone size: .; D gene: TRBD1; CDR3 DNA: TGTGCCACCGGACAGGGGGCCCATCAGCCCCAGCATTTT; CDR3 protein: CATGQGAHQPQHF
J gene: TRBJ1-1; V gene: TRBV7-9; clone size: .; D gene: TRBD1; CDR3 DNA: TGTGCCAGCAGAACGACTTCTACAGGGGGGAACACTGAAGCTTTCTTT; CDR3 protein: CASRTTSTGGNTEAFF
J gene: TRBJ2-3; V gene: TRBV12-3/TRBV12-4; clone size: few; D gene: .; CDR3 DNA: TGTGCCAGCAGCTCAACATACAACTGGGGAGATACGCAGTATTTT; CDR3 protein: CASSSTYNWGDTQYF
J gene: TRBJ2-7; V gene: TRBV20-1; clone size: .; D gene: TRBD2; CDR3 DNA: TGCAGTGCTTGGGGACTAGCGGGGGGCTCGGTCCCTTACGAGCAGTACTTC; CDR3 protein: CSAWGLAGGSVPYEQYF
J gene: TRBJ2-6; V gene: TRBV5-5; clone size: .; D gene: TRBD1; CDR3 DNA: TGTGCCAGCAGCTTTTCCTCAGGGGGCTCTGGCGGGGCCAACGTCCTGACTTTC; CDR3 protein: CASSFSSGGSGGANVLTF
J gene: TRBJ2-7; V gene: TRBV7-9; clone size: many; D gene: TRBD2; CDR3 DNA: TGTGCCAGCATGCGGTCTAGCGGGGAGTCCTACGAGCAGTACTTC; CDR3 protein: CASMRSSGESYEQYF